The entry below describes one T cell receptor beta chain. Its antigen is not known. The authors made TCR beta cDNA libraries by 5'RACE template switching. This switching added a universal primer site and UMIs. No DNA is given; TCRdb re-called the 5' RACE reads and lists each CDR3 protein once. Its table records roughly 180,000 distinct CDR3 sequences. CDR1 is MGHRA, CDR2 YSYEKL, per germline. This CDR3 region has 15 residues. The data were obtained in a study of T cells expressing NK-cell markers. In the study overall: Investigators obtained TCR beta repertoires from sorted CD3+CD56+NKG2C+, CD3+CD56+NKG2C- and CD3+CD56-NKG2C+ T cells. HCMV seropositivity characterized most of the eight sequenced donors, and seronegativity one. Findings and caveats of the study: Expanded clones of NKG2C+ T cells had an unclear HCMV specificity.

The sample comprised blood T cells: a sorted CD56 or NKG2C T cell subset, CD4+ or CD8+ T cells, or bulk PBMC T cells (not recorded which). The chain links TRBV4-1 to TRBJ2-3; TCRdb's D call, TRBD1, is unchecked because there is no DNA. This TCR came from a man aged 18 to 70 in good health. CDR3 sequence: CASSQDGGYTDTQYF.